The 11 T cell receptor beta chains given below trace back to one sample, sequenced in a study of technical replicates of blood from four donors. Produced via immunoSEQ multiplex PCR; TCRdb's table is partial and in-frame only. The repertoire includes more than 65,000 clones, 90% to 95% of them detected once, and about 0.4% sits in the top ten. Sequencing used T cells isolated from PBMCs. The origin of the receptors is a human donor in good health.

This chain joins TRBV2 and TRBJ2-7, with no clear D. Germline V gives CDR1 SNHLY, CDR2 FYNNEI. Trimming left V 11 bases short and J 1 base short, with 18 bases between. The CDR3 consists of 14 residues. CDR3 DNA: TGTGCCGGAGAACCGACTCCTCTATCCTACGAGCAGTACTTC. Translation: CAGEPTPLSYEQYF.

The V and J genes are TRBV5-4 and TRBJ2-1, with TRBD2 matching 14 bases. Germline-derived CDR1 and CDR2 are SGHNT and YYREEE (reference sequence). The junction had 2 bases not matched to a gene; V was cut back by 6 bases and J by 3 bases. The CDR3 runs 15 residues. The CDR3 DNA is TGTGCCAGCATGGGGACTAGCGGGAGCTACAATGAGCAGTTCTTC. Translated: CASMGTSGSYNEQFF.

The chain employs TRBV7-2 and TRBJ1-1; D gene uncertain. The length of the CDR3 is 15 residues. The germline V gene encodes CDR1 SGHTA and CDR2 FQGNSA. Deletions cut 5 bases from V and 1 base from J, with 14 bases between. The CDR3: CASSPRVTKNTEAFF. Here the CDR3 DNA reads TGTGCCAGCAGCCCCCGGGTGACTAAGAACACTGAAGCTTTCTTT. Looking up the rest from reference TRBV7-2 and TRBJ1-1 gives the full variable domain: GAGVSQSPSNKVTEKGKDVELRCDPISGHTALYWYRQSLGQGLEFLIYFQGNSAPDKSGLPSDRFSAERTGGSVSTLTIQRTQQEDSAVYLCASSPRVTKNTEAFFGQGTRLTVV.

The chain links TRBV6-5 to TRBJ2-2; TRBD2 might be the D (6 bases). Germline loops: CDR1 MNHEY, CDR2 SVGAGI. Trimming stripped 0 bases from V and 4 bases from J, with 12 bases between. The CDR3 extends over 16 amino acids. The CDR3 bases are TGTGCCAGCAGTTACTCTAGCGGCCGGGCCACCGGGGAGCTGTTTTTT. Protein: CASSYSSGRATGELFF.

This clone was picked up one time. This chain connects TRBV5-1 to TRBJ2-3; possibly TRBD1 for D (6 bases). V lost 0 bases and J 2 bases, leaving 16 bases between the germline ends. The CDR3 sequence is 17 residues long. Germline loops: CDR1 SGHRS, CDR2 YFSETQ. This CDR3 reads CASSLAPSGVATDTQYF. The CDR3 DNA is TGCGCCAGCAGCTTGGCCCCCTCAGGGGTCGCCACAGATACGCAGTATTTT.

The chain carries TRBV9 and TRBJ2-3, with D possibly matching TRBD2 (5 bases). In germline, CDR1 is SGDLS, CDR2 YYNGEE. Deletions cut 0 bases from V and 0 bases from J, with 11 bases between. The CDR3 is made up of 16 amino acids. CDR3 sequence reads: CASSVAGGFSTDTQYF. The CDR3 bases are TGTGCCAGCAGCGTAGCGGGCGGGTTTAGCACAGATACGCAGTATTTT. Filled out from reference TRBV9 and TRBJ2-3, the complete variable domain reads DSGVTQTPKHLITATGQRVTLRCSPRSGDLSVYWYQQSLDQGLQFLIQYYNGEERAKGNILERFSAQQFPDLHSELNLSSLELGDSALYFCASSVAGGFSTDTQYFGPGTRLTVL.

The sample holds a few counts of this clone. This rearrangement joins TRBV15 to TRBJ2-2, with D unclear. Trimming removed 0 bases at V and 5 bases at J, with 7 bases between. CDR1 is LNHNV and CDR2 is YYDKDF in the germline V gene (reference sequence). The length of the CDR3 is 14 residues. CDR3 in amino acids: CATSRDKETGELFF. For the CDR3, the DNA is TGTGCCACCAGCAGAGATAAGGAGACCGGGGAGCTGTTTTTT.

This CDR3 is CASSRMLESNPYEQYF. DNA for the CDR3: TGTGCCAGCAGCCGGATGCTAGAGAGTAATCCCTACGAGCAGTACTTC. The rearrangement uses TRBV7-9 and TRBJ2-7; D gene ambiguous. V was clipped by 5 bases and J by 2 bases, with 19 bases between them. CDR1 SEHNR and CDR2 FQNEAQ come from the germline V gene (reference sequence). This CDR3 is 16 amino acids long.

V gene TRBV6-6 combines with J gene TRBJ2-7; 10 nucleotides align to TRBD1. CDR1 and CDR2 from the germline V gene are MNHNY and SVGAGI (reference sequence). V lost 6 bases, J lost 3 bases, and 5 bases stayed unmatched. The CDR3 is made up of 14 amino acids. CDR3 sequence (DNA): TGTGCCAGCAGGTCCGGGACAGGGGTCTACGAGCAGTACTTC. Translating it yields CASRSGTGVYEQYF.

The genes are TRBV7-2 and TRBJ2-1, with 7 positions matching TRBD1. CDR3 length equals 12 residues. Germline-derived CDR1 and CDR2 are SGHTA and FQGNSA. With V trimmed by 7 bases and J by 9 bases, 6 bases remained unmatched. In DNA form, the CDR3 reads TGTGCCAGCACCCGGGACAGCCGTGAGCAGTTCTTC. Translating it yields CASTRDSREQFF.

The chain employs TRBV7-8 and TRBJ2-3; 9 bases line up with TRBD1. Germline CDR1 is SGHVS and CDR2 is FQNEAQ. The CDR3 has 18 amino acids. Trimming cost V 0 bases and J 6 bases; bases outside gene matches: 13. In DNA form, the CDR3 reads TGTGCCAGCAGCTTAGCGTACGTAGGGACAGGGAGGGCGGATACGCAGTATTTT. This gives the protein CASSLAYVGTGRADTQYF.